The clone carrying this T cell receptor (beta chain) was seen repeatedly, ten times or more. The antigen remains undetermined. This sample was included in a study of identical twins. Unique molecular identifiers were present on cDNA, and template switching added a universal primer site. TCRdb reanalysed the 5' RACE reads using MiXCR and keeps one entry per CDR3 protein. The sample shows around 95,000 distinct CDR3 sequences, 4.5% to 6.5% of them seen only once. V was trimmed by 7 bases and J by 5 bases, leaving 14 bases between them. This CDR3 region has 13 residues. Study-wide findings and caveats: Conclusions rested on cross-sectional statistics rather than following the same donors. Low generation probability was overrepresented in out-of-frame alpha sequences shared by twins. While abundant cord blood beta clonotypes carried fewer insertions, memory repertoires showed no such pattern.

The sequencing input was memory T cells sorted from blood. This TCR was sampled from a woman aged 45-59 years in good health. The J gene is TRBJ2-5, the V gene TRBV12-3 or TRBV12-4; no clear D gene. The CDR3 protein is CASTETHLETQYF. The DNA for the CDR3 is TGTGCCAGCACGGAAACGCATCTCGAGACCCAGTACTTC.